The clone carrying this TCR beta chain occurred once. Its specificity is not known. This specimen belongs to a study of Ad26.COV2.S vaccination and SARS-CoV-2 variants. TCRdb keeps only in-frame clones here, not all; method: immunoSEQ multiplex PCR. The sample has 300,000 to 500,000 clones; more than 85% are singletons. CDR3 length: 16 residues. From germline, CDR1 is MGHRA and CDR2 YSYEKL. The ends were cut back, 0 bases at V and 0 bases at J, with 6 bases in the middle. Sample treatment: some 19 received Ad26.COV2.S at low or high dose, single or two shots; roughly 5 received placebo; per-sample allocation not given. The investigators took samples on day 63 after the first vaccine or placebo injection. The vaccine antigen was prefusion-stabilized Wuhan SARS-CoV-2 spike. Whole-study results and caveats: Total T cell responses may have been underestimated by the TCR breadth and depth analyses. Vaccinees displayed broader spike-specific TCR repertoires than placebo recipients.

The source material was peripheral blood, sampled in a trial of Ad26.COV2.S vaccine versus placebo. The clonotype comes from a person between 18 and 60 years old who received the Ad26.COV2.S COVID-19 vaccine or a placebo. The rearrangement joins TRBV4-1 to TRBJ1-6, with no clear D. Here the CDR3 reads CASSQDHFSYNSPLHF. CDR3 sequence (DNA): TGCGCCAGCAGCCAAGATCACTTCTCCTATAATTCACCCCTCCACTTT.